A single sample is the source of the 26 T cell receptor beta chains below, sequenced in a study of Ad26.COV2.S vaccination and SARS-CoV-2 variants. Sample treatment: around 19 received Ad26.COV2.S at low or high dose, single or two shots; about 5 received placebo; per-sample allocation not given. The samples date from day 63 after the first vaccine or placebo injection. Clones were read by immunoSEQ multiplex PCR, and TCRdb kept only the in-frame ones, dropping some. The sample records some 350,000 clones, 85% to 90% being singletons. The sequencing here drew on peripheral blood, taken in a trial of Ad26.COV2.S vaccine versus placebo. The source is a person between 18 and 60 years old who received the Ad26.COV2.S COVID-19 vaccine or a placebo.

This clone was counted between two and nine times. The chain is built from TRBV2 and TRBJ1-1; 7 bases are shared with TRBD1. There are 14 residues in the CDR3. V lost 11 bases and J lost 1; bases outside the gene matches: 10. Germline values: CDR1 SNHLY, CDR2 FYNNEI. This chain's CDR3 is CAATLDRTNTEAFF. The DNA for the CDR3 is TGTGCCGCCACCCTGGACAGGACGAACACTGAAGCTTTCTTT. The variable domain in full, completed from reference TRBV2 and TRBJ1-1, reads EPEVTQTPSHQVTQMGQEVILRCVPISNHLYFYWYRQILGQKVEFLVSFYNNEISEKSEIFDDQFSVERPDGSNFTLKIRSTKLEDSAMYFCAATLDRTNTEAFFGQGTRLTVV.

CDR3 sequence reads: CASTMDDTEAFF. As DNA, the CDR3 is TGTGCCAGCACGATGGACGACACTGAAGCTTTCTTT. The V gene is TRBV2, the J gene TRBJ1-1; D is uncertain. CDR1 is SNHLY, CDR2 FYNNEI, per germline. This CDR3 has 12 amino acids. Deletions cut 7 bases from V and 3 bases from J, with 9 bases between.

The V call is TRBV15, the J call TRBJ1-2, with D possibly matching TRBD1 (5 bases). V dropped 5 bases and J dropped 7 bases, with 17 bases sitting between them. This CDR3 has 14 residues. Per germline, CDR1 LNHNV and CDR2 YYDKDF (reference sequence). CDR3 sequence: CATSPPSGGSGYTF. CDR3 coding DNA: TGTGCCACCAGCCCCCCCTCCGGGGGGTCTGGCTACACCTTC.

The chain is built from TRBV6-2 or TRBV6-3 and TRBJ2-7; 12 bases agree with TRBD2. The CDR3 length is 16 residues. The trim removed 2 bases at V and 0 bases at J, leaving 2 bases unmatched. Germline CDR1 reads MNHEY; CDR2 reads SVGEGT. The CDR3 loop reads CASSYKTSGSSYEQYV. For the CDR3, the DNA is TGTGCCAGCAGTTACAAGACTAGCGGGAGCTCCTACGAGCAGTACGTC.

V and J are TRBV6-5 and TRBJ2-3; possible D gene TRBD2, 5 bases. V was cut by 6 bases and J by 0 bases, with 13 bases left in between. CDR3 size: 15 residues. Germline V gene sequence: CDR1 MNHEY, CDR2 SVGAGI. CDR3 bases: TGTGCCAGCAGCCTACAGCGGTCTAGCACAGATACGCAGTATTTT. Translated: CASSLQRSSTDTQYF.

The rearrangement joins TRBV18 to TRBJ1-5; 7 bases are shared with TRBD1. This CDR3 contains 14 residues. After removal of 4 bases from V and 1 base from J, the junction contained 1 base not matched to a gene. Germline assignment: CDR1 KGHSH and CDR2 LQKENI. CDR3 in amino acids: CASSQDRSNQPQHF. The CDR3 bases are TGTGCCAGCTCACAGGACAGGAGCAATCAGCCCCAGCATTTT.

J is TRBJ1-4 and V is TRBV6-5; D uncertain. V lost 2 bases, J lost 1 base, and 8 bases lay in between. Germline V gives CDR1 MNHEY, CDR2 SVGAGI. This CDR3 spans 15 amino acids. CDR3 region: CASSYGTGTNEKLFF. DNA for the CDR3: TGTGCCAGCAGTTACGGTACCGGAACTAATGAAAAACTGTTTTTT.

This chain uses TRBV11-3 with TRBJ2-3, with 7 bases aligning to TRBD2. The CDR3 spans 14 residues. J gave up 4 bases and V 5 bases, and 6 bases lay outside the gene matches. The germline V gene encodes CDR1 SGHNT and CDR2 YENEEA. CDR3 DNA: TGTGCCAGCAGCCCAAGACTAGCCCCAGATACGCAGTATTTT. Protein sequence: CASSPRLAPDTQYF. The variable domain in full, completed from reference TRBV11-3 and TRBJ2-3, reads EAGVVQSPRYKIIEKKQPVAFWCNPISGHNTLYWYLQNLGQGPELLIRYENEEAVDDSQLPKDRFSAERLKGVDSTLKIQPAELGDSAVYLCASSPRLAPDTQYFGPGTRLTVL.

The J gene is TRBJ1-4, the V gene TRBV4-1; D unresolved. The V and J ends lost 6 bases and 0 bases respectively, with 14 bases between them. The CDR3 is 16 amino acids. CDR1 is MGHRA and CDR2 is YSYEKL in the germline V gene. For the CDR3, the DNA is TGCGCCAGCAGTCGATCCGGACCTGCAACTAATGAAAAACTGTTTTTT. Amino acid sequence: CASSRSGPATNEKLFF.

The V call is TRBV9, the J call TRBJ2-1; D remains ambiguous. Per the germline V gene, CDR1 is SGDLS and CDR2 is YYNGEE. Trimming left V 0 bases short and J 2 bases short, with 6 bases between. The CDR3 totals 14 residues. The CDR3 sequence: CASSVGGAYNEQFF. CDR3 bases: TGTGCCAGCAGCGTAGGTGGGGCCTACAATGAGCAGTTCTTC.

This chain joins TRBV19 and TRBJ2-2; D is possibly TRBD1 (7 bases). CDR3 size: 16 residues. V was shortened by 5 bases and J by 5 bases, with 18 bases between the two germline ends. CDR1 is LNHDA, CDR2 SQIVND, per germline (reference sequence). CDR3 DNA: TGTGCCAGTAGTGGACCACAGGGGACTGTAACCGGGGAGCTGTTTTTT. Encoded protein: CASSGPQGTVTGELFF.

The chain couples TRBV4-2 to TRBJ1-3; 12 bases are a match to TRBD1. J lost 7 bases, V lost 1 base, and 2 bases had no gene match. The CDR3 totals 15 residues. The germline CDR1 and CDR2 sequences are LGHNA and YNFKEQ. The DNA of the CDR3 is TGTGCCAGCAGCCAAGCGGGGACAGGGGGCAACACCATATATTTT. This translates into CASSQAGTGGNTIYF.

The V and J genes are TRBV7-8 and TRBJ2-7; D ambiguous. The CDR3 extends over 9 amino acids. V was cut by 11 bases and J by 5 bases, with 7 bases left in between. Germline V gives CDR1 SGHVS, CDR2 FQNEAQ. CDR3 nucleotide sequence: TGTGCCGGGCGCAACGAGCAGTACGTC. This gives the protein CAGRNEQYV.

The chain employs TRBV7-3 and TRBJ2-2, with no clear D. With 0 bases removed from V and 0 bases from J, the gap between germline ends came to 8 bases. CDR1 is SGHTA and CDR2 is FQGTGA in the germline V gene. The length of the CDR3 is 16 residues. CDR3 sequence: CASSLTSGSNTGELFF. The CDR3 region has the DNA TGTGCCAGCAGCTTAACTTCAGGATCGAACACCGGGGAGCTGTTTTTT.

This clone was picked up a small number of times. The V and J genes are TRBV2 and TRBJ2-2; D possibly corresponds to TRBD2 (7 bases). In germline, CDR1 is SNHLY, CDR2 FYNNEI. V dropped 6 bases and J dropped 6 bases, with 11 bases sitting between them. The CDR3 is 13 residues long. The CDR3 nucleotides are TGTGCCAGCAGCGGGGGGCGCCCCGGGGAGCTGTTTTTT. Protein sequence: CASSGGRPGELFF. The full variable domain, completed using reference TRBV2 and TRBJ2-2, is EPEVTQTPSHQVTQMGQEVILRCVPISNHLYFYWYRQILGQKVEFLVSFYNNEISEKSEIFDDQFSVERPDGSNFTLKIRSTKLEDSAMYFCASSGGRPGELFFGEGSRLTVL.

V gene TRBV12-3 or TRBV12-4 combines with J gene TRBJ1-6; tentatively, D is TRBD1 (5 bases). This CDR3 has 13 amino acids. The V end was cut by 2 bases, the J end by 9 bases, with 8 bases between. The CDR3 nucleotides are TGTGCCAGCAGTTTATTGGGGGGTTCACCCCTCCACTTT. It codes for CASSLLGGSPLHF.

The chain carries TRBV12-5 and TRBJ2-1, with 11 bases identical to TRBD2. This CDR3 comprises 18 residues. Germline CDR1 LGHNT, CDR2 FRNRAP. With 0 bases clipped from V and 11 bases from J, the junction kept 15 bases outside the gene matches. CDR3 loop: CASGLVISGGAGGIKQFF. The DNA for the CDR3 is TGTGCTAGTGGTTTGGTAATTAGCGGGGGGGCCGGAGGTATTAAGCAGTTCTTC.

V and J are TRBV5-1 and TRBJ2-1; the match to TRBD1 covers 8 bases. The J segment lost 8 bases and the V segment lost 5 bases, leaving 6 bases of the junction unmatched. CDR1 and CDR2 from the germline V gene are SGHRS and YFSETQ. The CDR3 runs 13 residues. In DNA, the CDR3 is TGCGCCAGCAGTCCCGGACAGGGTTATGAGCAGTTCTTC. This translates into CASSPGQGYEQFF. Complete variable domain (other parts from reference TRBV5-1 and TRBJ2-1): KAGVTQTPRYLIKTRGQQVTLSCSPISGHRSVSWYQQTPGQGLQFLFEYFSETQRNKGNFPGRFSGRQFSNSRSEMNVSTLELGDSALYLCASSPGQGYEQFFGPGTRLTVL.

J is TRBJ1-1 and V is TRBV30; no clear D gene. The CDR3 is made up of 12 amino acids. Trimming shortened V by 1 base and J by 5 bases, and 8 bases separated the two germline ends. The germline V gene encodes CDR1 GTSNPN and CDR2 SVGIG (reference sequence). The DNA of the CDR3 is TGTGCCTGGAGTGAAATCGGGACTGAAGCTTTCTTT. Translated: CAWSEIGTEAFF.

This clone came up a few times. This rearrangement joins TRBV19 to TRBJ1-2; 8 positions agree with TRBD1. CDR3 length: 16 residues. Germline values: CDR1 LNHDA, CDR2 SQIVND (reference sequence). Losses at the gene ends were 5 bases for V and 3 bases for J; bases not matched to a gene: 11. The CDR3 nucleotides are TGTGCCAGTAGTGCCAAGCCGACAGGGGCTTACTATGGCTACACCTTC. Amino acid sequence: CASSAKPTGAYYGYTF.

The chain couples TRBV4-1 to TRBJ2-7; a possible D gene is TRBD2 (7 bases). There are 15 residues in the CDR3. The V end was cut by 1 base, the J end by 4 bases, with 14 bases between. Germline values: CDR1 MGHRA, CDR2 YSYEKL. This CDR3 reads CASSQGRGGGYEQYV. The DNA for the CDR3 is TGCGCCAGCAGCCAAGGGAGGGGAGGGGGTTACGAGCAGTACGTC.

The DNA for the CDR3 is TGTGCCAGCAGCCCACAGCCGGGACTAGCGGGTACCGGGGAGCTGTTTTTT. As protein: CASSPQPGLAGTGELFF. The rearrangement uses TRBV7-2 and TRBJ2-2; 12 nucleotides agree with TRBD2. CDR1 and CDR2 (germline): SGHTA, FQGNSA. CDR3 length: 17 residues. Germline trimming cut 5 bases from V and 5 bases from J; bases unmatched to any gene: 9.

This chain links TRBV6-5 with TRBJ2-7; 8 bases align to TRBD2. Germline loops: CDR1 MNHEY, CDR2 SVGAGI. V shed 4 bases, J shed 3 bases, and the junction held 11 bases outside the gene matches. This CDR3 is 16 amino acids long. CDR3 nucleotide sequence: TGTGCCAGCAGTTTCCTATTATCCGGGACTAGCTACGAGCAGTACTTC. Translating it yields CASSFLLSGTSYEQYF.

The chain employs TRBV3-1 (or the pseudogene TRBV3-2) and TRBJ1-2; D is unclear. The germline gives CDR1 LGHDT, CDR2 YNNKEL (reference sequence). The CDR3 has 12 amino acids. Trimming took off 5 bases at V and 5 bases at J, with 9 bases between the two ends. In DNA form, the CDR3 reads TGTGCCAGCAGCAACCTAGGATATGGCTACACCTTC. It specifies CASSNLGYGYTF.

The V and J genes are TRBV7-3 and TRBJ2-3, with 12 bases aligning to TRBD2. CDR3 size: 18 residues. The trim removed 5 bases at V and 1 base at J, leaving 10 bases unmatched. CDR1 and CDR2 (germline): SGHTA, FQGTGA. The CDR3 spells CASSQTASGRAGTDTQYF. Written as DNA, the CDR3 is TGTGCCAGCAGCCAAACGGCTAGCGGGAGGGCCGGCACAGATACGCAGTATTTT.

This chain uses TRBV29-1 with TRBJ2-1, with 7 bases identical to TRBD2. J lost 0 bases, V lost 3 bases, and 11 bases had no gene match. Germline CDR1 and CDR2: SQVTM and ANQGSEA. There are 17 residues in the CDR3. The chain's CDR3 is CSVDGGNSGYSYNEQFF. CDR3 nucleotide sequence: TGCAGCGTTGATGGGGGTAATAGCGGGTACTCCTACAATGAGCAGTTCTTC.